Listed here are 21 T cell receptor beta chains from one sample, sequenced in a study of read filtering for tumor transcriptome and immune sequencing. The library was built from 400 ng RNA with molecular barcoded adaptors for alpha/delta and beta/gamma chains. Each CDR3 protein is one row after TCRdb ran MiXCR on the reads. The data show some 40,000 distinct CDR3 sequences, around an eighth seen once. The sequenced sample was a population of CD138-negative cells sorted from bone marrow. The receptors were sampled from a donor aged 40 or over with multiple myeloma.

The sample holds many counts of this clonotype. The chain recombines TRBV5-1 with TRBJ2-3; D unclear. The CDR3 totals 15 residues. V lost 4 bases and J 2 bases, leaving 14 bases between the germline ends. The germline CDR1 and CDR2 sequences are SGHRS and YFSETQ. The CDR3 reads CASSVDGSNTDTQYF. The CDR3 DNA reads TGCGCCAGCAGCGTGGACGGGTCGAACACAGATACGCAGTATTTT.

This clonotype was observed at least ten times. A read error may be the cause here, since a much bigger clone is one base away. The chain has TRBV6-1 and TRBJ1-5, with D possibly matching TRBD1 (6 bases). The CDR3 runs 16 residues. Trimming took 4 bases from V and 0 from J, leaving 13 bases between them. From germline, CDR1 is MNHNS and CDR2 SASEGT. The CDR3 reads CASSGNRACSNQPQHF. DNA for the CDR3: TGTGCCAGCAGTGGTAACAGGGCGTGTAGCAATCAGCCCCAGCATTTT.

This clonotype was found many times. The chain couples TRBV12-3 or TRBV12-4 to TRBJ2-5, with D possibly TRBD1 on 6 matching bases. The V end was cut by 6 bases, the J end by 3 bases, with 17 bases between. The CDR3 extends over 15 amino acids. The CDR3 protein is CASRDRDTWEETQYF. The DNA of the CDR3 is TGTGCCAGCAGGGACCGGGACACATGGGAAGAGACCCAGTACTTC.

This clonotype was seen more than once but under ten times. This may be a read error, as it is one base from a much larger clone. As the CDR3 is not closed by the conserved phenylalanine or tryptophan, this likely results from a read error. The chain has TRBV6-5 and TRBJ2-5, with D unresolved. This CDR3 is 14 amino acids long. Trimming took off 0 bases at V and 3 bases at J, with 8 bases between the two ends. The germline CDR1 and CDR2 sequences are MNHEY and SVGAGI. The CDR3 DNA reads as TGTGCCAGCAGTTACTCAGGCAGGAAAGAGACCCAGTACCTC. Protein product: CASSYSGRKETQYL.

The chain carries TRBV20-1 and TRBJ2-7; tentative D call: TRBD2 (6 bases). The CDR3 runs 14 residues. Per the germline V gene, CDR1 is DFQATT and CDR2 is SNEGSKA (reference sequence). V lost 5 bases and J lost 3, with 17 bases in between. The CDR3 DNA is TGCAGTGCTCCCGGAGGGGTGCTACTCTACGAGCAGTACTTC. Its translation: CSAPGGVLLYEQYF.

This clonotype occurred many times. This rearrangement joins TRBV28 to TRBJ1-1; 8 bases map to TRBD1. The ends lost 5 bases at V and 1 base at J; junction bases unmatched: 3. CDR1 MDHEN and CDR2 SYDVKM come from the germline V gene. CDR3 length: 14 residues. The chain's CDR3 is CASSPGTGNTEAFF. Written as DNA, the CDR3 is TGTGCCAGCAGTCCCGGGACAGGGAACACTGAAGCTTTCTTT.

This clonotype was detected ten times or more. The chain uses TRBV5-1 and TRBJ1-2, with TRBD1 matching over 9 bases. The junction had 5 bases not matched to a gene; V was cut back by 0 bases and J by 8 bases. In germline, CDR1 is SGHRS, CDR2 YFSETQ. The CDR3 is 14 amino acids. The CDR3 spells CASSLGGGQGGYTF. The CDR3 DNA reads as TGCGCCAGCAGCTTGGGCGGGGGACAGGGCGGCTACACCTTC.

This clonotype was detected a few times. The chain combines TRBV6-1 with TRBJ2-3; D is uncertain. The germline V gene encodes CDR1 MNHNS and CDR2 SASEGT. The length of the CDR3 is 16 residues. Trimming left V 4 bases short and J 1 base short, with 15 bases between. CDR3 in DNA: TGTGCCAGCAGTGTGGGTCCCTCTTTGGGCACAGATACGCAGTATTTT. Its protein is CASSVGPSLGTDTQYF.

This clonotype was seen ten or more times. The chain recombines TRBV2 with TRBJ1-1, with 7 nucleotides matching TRBD1. This CDR3 region has 13 residues. Trimming took 8 bases from V and 3 from J; bases not matched to a gene: 6. Germline V gives CDR1 SNHLY, CDR2 FYNNEI. The CDR3 here is CASFTGEDTEAFF. CDR3 sequence (DNA): TGTGCCAGCTTTACAGGGGAGGACACTGAAGCTTTCTTT.

This clonotype came up many times. The gene calls are TRBV6-1 and TRBJ1-1; D uncertain. There are 12 residues in the CDR3. The V and J ends lost 0 bases and 13 bases respectively, with 12 bases between them. Germline CDR1 is MNHNS and CDR2 is SASEGT. CDR3 region: CASSEALRSHFF. The CDR3 nucleotides read TGTGCCAGCAGTGAAGCGCTGCGTTCCCATTTCTTT.

This clonotype was detected a few times. This chain links TRBV29-1 with TRBJ1-1; 7 nucleotides agree with TRBD1. Germline V lookup: CDR1 SQVTM, CDR2 ANQGSEA. V was pared by 7 bases and J by 6 bases, with 14 bases of the junction left unmatched. This CDR3 contains 14 residues. DNA for the CDR3: TGCAGCGCTCGTGAGGGGGCGCTTTCCCCTGAAGCTTTCTTT. Translated, it gives CSAREGALSPEAFF.

This clonotype was seen repeatedly, ten times or more. The CDR3 DNA is TGTGCCACCGGGGGACTGTCTCAAGAGACCCAGTACTTC. Translated, it gives CATGGLSQETQYF. V usage is TRBV19 and J usage is TRBJ2-5; the D gene is possibly TRBD2 (6 bases). Germline CDR1 reads LNHDA; CDR2 reads SQIVND (reference sequence). Trimming stripped 10 bases from V and 2 bases from J, with 14 bases between. The CDR3 sequence is 13 residues long.

This clonotype was seen repeatedly, ten times or more. This chain uses TRBV20-1 with TRBJ2-1; a weak D match, TRBD2 (6 bases). The CDR3 length is 19 residues. Trimming left V 0 bases short and J 4 bases short, with 25 bases between. CDR1 is DFQATT, CDR2 SNEGSKA, per germline (reference sequence). The CDR3 sequence is CSARDLRSLLGGPYNEQFF. The CDR3 DNA sequence: TGCAGTGCTAGAGATCTTCGGTCTCTTTTGGGGGGTCCTTACAATGAGCAGTTCTTC.

This clonotype was counted at least ten times. The chain couples TRBV2 to TRBJ1-2; perhaps TRBD1 as D (5 bases). Trimming left V 8 bases short and J 3 bases short, with 16 bases between. Per the germline V gene, CDR1 is SNHLY and CDR2 is FYNNEI. This CDR3 region has 14 residues. CDR3: CASQGASWDYGYTF. The CDR3 DNA follows: TGTGCCAGCCAGGGAGCTAGTTGGGACTATGGCTACACCTTC.

Concerning this clonotype itself: The junction and the germline gene differ at one end; a read error may be behind it. The J gene is TRBJ2-1, the V gene TRBV7-2; no reliable D call. CDR1 and CDR2 (germline): SGHTA, FQGNSA. The CDR3 loop spans 13 amino acids. The DNA of the CDR3 is TGTGCCAGCAGCCCCACTCCGAACAATGGGCAGTTTTTC. The encoded protein is CASSPTPNNGQFF. The whole variable domain, filled in from reference TRBV7-2 and TRBJ2-1, reads GAGVSQSPSNKVTEKGKDVELRCDPISGHTALYWYRQSLGQGLEFLIYFQGNSAPDKSGLPSDRFSAERTGGSVSTLTIQRTQQEDSAVYLCASSPTPNNGQFFGPGTRLTVL.

This clonotype showed up many times. The chain has TRBV5-1 and TRBJ2-3, with 12 nucleotides matching TRBD2. The CDR3 length is 16 residues. J was trimmed by 1 base and V by 2 bases; bases with no gene match: 2. Germline V lookup: CDR1 SGHRS, CDR2 YFSETQ. The CDR3 DNA is TGCGCCAGCAGCTTCACTAGCGGGGGGCGCACAGATACGCAGTATTTT. This codes for CASSFTSGGRTDTQYF. The entire variable domain, with the rest obtained from reference TRBV5-1 and TRBJ2-3, is as follows: KAGVTQTPRYLIKTRGQQVTLSCSPISGHRSVSWYQQTPGQGLQFLFEYFSETQRNKGNFPGRFSGRQFSNSRSEMNVSTLELGDSALYLCASSFTSGGRTDTQYFGPGTRLTVL.

About this clonotype: This likely traces to a read error, being one base from a far larger clone. The chain combines TRBV6-5 with TRBJ1-1; D is unresolved. The CDR3 is 12 amino acids. Germline-derived CDR1 and CDR2 are MNHEY and SVGAGI. The CDR3 sequence: CASNYRNTEAFF. The CDR3 DNA sequence: TGTGCCAGCAATTACAGGAACACTGAAGCTTTCTTT.

The chain employs TRBV12-5 and TRBJ1-2; 9 bases fit TRBD1. Germline V lookup: CDR1 LGHNT, CDR2 FRNRAP. The CDR3 runs 13 residues. Trimming cost V 4 bases and J 8 bases; bases outside gene matches: 5. The CDR3 loop reads CASGSQGARGYTF. The CDR3 bases are TGTGCTAGTGGTTCACAGGGGGCGAGGGGCTACACCTTC. Complete variable domain (other parts from reference TRBV12-5 and TRBJ1-2): DARVTQTPRHKVTEMGQEVTMRCQPILGHNTVFWYRQTMMQGLELLAYFRNRAPLDDSGMPKDRFSAEMPDATLATLKIQPSEPRDSAVYFCASGSQGARGYTFGSGTRLTVV.

This clonotype was counted ten times or more. The V call is TRBV29-1, the J call TRBJ2-7; 10 bases are shared with TRBD1. The CDR3 length is 12 residues. V dropped 6 bases and J dropped 2; count of bases not matched to a gene: 1. CDR1 SQVTM and CDR2 ANQGSEA come from the germline V gene. DNA for the CDR3: TGCAGCGTCGGACAGGGGGCCTACGAGCAGTACTTC. Amino acid sequence: CSVGQGAYEQYF.

This clonotype was found many times. The chain is built from TRBV20-1 and TRBJ1-6, with D perhaps matching TRBD1 (6 bases). The CDR3 is 13 residues long. V gave up 1 base and J gave up 10 bases, with 11 bases separating them. CDR1 and CDR2 (germline): DFQATT, SNEGSKA (reference sequence). The CDR3 sequence: CSARVNRDSPLHF. For the CDR3, the DNA is TGCAGTGCTAGAGTAAACAGGGACTCACCCCTCCACTTT.

This clonotype was detected once. The rearrangement uses TRBV28 and TRBJ1-5; D unresolved. This CDR3 is 13 amino acids long. The V gene's germline CDR1 is MDHEN and CDR2 SYDVKM. V lost 8 bases and J 3 bases, leaving 11 bases between the germline ends. The chain's CDR3 is CASRRGNNQPQHF. For the CDR3, the DNA is TGTGCCAGCCGGAGAGGGAACAATCAGCCCCAGCATTTT. Based on the CDR3 plus reference TRBV28 and TRBJ1-5, the full variable domain is DVKVTQSSRYLVKRTGEKVFLECVQDMDHENMFWYRQDPGLGLRLIYFSYDVKMKEKGDIPEGYSVSREKKERFSLILESASTNQTSMYLCASRRGNNQPQHFGDGTRLSIL.